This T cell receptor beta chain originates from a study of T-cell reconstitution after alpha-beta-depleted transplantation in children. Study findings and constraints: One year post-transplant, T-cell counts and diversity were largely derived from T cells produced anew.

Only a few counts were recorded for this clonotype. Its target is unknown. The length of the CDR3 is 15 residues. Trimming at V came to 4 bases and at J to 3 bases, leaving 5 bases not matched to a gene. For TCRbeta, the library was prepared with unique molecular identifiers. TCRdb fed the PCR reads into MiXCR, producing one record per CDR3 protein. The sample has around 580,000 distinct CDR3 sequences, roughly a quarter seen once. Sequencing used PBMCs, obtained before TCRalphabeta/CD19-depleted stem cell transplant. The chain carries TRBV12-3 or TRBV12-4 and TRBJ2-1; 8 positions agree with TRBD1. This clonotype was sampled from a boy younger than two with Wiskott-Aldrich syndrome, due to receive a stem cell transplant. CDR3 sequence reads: CASSSRTGHYNEQFF. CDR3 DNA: TGTGCCAGCAGTTCCCGGACAGGGCACTACAATGAGCAGTTCTTC.